This entry concerns a single TCR beta chain. From the 5' RACE reads, TCRdb lists one entry per CDR3 protein and no DNA. The sample holds about 160,000 distinct CDR3 sequences. This sample was taken from a study of T cells expressing NK-cell markers. The CDR3 spans 13 residues. This receptor was identified in a woman between 18 and 70 years old in good health. Sequenced input: blood T cells: a sorted CD56 or NKG2C T cell subset, CD4+ or CD8+ T cells, or bulk PBMC T cells (not recorded which). V is TRBV12-3 or TRBV12-4 and J is TRBJ2-1; no DNA is available, so the TRBD2 call from TCRdb remains unchecked. The CDR3 reads CASSFGLVAEQFF.